The 21 T cell receptor beta chains below all came from one sample that was sequenced in a study of CD8 T cells in ankylosing spondylitis. Their antigen targets remain unknown. MiXCR was run by TCRdb on the 5' RACE reads, yielding one entry per CDR3 protein. The sample lists about 400,000 distinct CDR3 sequences, under 25% occurring once. Findings and limits, study-wide: A TCR beta motif of fewer than ten highly homologous variants appeared characteristic of ankylosing spondylitis blood.

The specimen sequenced was blood, either unsorted or a sorted T cell fraction (not recorded which). Receptors originate from a male donor with ankylosing spondylitis.

This clonotype was seen only once. The V call is TRBV6-2 or TRBV6-3, the J call TRBJ1-1; 12 bases fit TRBD1. J gave up 11 bases and V 5 bases, and 12 bases lay outside the gene matches. CDR1 and CDR2 (germline): MNHEY, SVGEGT. CDR3 size: 15 residues. CDR3 nucleotides: TGTGCCAGCAGTGACCCGGGACAGGGGGCTTTTGGGGCTTTCTTT. Its translation: CASSDPGQGAFGAFF.

This clonotype appeared a few times. The V and J genes are TRBV12-3 or TRBV12-4 and TRBJ1-5; no clear D gene. This CDR3 has 15 residues. The V and J ends lost 5 bases and 2 bases respectively, with 13 bases between them. CDR3 residues: CASSPLREGNQPQHF. The CDR3 region has the DNA TGTGCCAGCAGTCCCCTCCGGGAAGGCAATCAGCCCCAGCATTTT.

The sample holds one count of this clonotype. J is TRBJ1-4 and V is TRBV20-1, with 7 nucleotides matching TRBD1. The CDR3 is made up of 14 amino acids. Per germline, CDR1 DFQATT and CDR2 SNEGSKA (reference sequence). The V segment lost 6 bases and the J segment 6 bases; nucleotides outside the gene matches: 10. The CDR3 region has the DNA TGCAGTGCGGGAGGCGGGACAGCACATGAAAAACTGTTTTTT. It is translated as CSAGGGTAHEKLFF.

The chain links TRBV10-3 to TRBJ2-1; D might be TRBD2 (5 bases). This CDR3 comprises 14 residues. Germline assignment: CDR1 ENHRY and CDR2 SYGVKD. V dropped 9 bases and J dropped 5 bases, with 17 bases sitting between them. The CDR3 spells CAIHSETTDNEQFF. The DNA for the CDR3 is TGTGCCATTCATAGTGAGACTACAGACAATGAGCAGTTCTTC.

This clonotype came up a few times. V is TRBV7-9 and J is TRBJ1-2; the match to TRBD1 covers 7 bases. The CDR3 consists of 16 residues. Per the germline V gene, CDR1 is SEHNR and CDR2 is FQNEAQ (reference sequence). V was pared by 0 bases and J by 1 base, with 5 bases of the junction left unmatched. CDR3 in DNA: TGTGCCAGCAGCTTAGCGGGGACAGCGAGTAACTATGGCTACACCTTC. It specifies CASSLAGTASNYGYTF. Using reference TRBV7-9 and TRBJ1-2 for the parts outside the CDR3, the full variable domain is DTGVSQNPRHKITKRGQNVTFRCDPISEHNRLYWYRQTLGQGPEFLTYFQNEAQLEKSRLLSDRFSAERPKGSFSTLEIQRTEQGDSAMYLCASSLAGTASNYGYTFGSGTRLTVV.

There are a few counts of this clonotype. V is TRBV29-1 and J is TRBJ2-5, with TRBD1 identical over 12 bases. Germline assignment: CDR1 SQVTM and CDR2 ANQGSEA. The CDR3 is made up of 13 amino acids. Trimming cost V 6 bases and J 5 bases; bases outside gene matches: 4. In DNA form, the CDR3 reads TGCAGCGTGGGACAGGGGGCAGGGGAGACCCAGTACTTC. It codes for CSVGQGAGETQYF.

This clonotype has more than one count but fewer than ten. The chain recombines TRBV20-1 with TRBJ2-1; D not resolved. The CDR3 is 12 residues long. The V end was cut by 5 bases, the J end by 0 bases, with 5 bases between. From germline, CDR1 is DFQATT and CDR2 SNEGSKA (reference sequence). CDR3 protein: CSAGSSYNEQFF. The CDR3 nucleotides are TGCAGTGCTGGCAGCTCCTACAATGAGCAGTTCTTC.

A few counts support this clonotype. This sequence joins TRBV12-3 or TRBV12-4 and TRBJ1-5; 7 bases map to TRBD1. The length of the CDR3 is 15 residues. The V and J ends lost 3 bases and 7 bases, in that order; junction bases with no gene match: 9. The CDR3 nucleotides read TGTGCCAGCAGTTTGCGGACAGGTCAAGGCCAGCCCCAGCATTTT. It encodes CASSLRTGQGQPQHF.

This clonotype appeared a few times. The chain links TRBV20-1 to TRBJ2-3, with TRBD2 identical over 9 bases. The CDR3 consists of 15 residues. CDR1 and CDR2 (germline): DFQATT, SNEGSKA (reference sequence). The ends lost 5 bases at V and 3 bases at J; junction bases unmatched: 9. CDR3 amino acids: CSAGSSGIGTDTQYF. The DNA of the CDR3 is TGCAGTGCTGGATCTAGCGGGATCGGGACAGATACGCAGTATTTT.

The rearrangement uses TRBV20-1 and TRBJ2-1; D is uncertain. The CDR3 is made up of 14 amino acids. Germline CDR1 DFQATT, CDR2 SNEGSKA (reference sequence). Between the trimmed V and J ends, which lost 4 bases and 9 bases, there was a span of 19 bases. The CDR3: CSANMAGPSIEQFF. The CDR3 DNA follows: TGCAGTGCTAACATGGCAGGACCTTCAATTGAGCAGTTCTTC.

The chain has TRBV2 and TRBJ2-7, with 9 bases aligning to TRBD1. Germline trimming cut 6 bases from V and 6 bases from J; bases unmatched to any gene: 3. This CDR3 is built from 12 residues. CDR1 and CDR2 from the germline V gene are SNHLY and FYNNEI. The CDR3 sequence: CASRVTGGEQYF. The CDR3 DNA follows: TGTGCCAGCAGGGTGACAGGGGGCGAGCAGTACTTC.

V gene TRBV20-1 combines with J gene TRBJ1-5; 7 bases map to TRBD1. J gave up 4 bases and V 3 bases, and 3 bases lay outside the gene matches. This CDR3 has 13 amino acids. Germline CDR1 reads DFQATT; CDR2 reads SNEGSKA (reference sequence). As DNA, the CDR3 is TGCAGTGCTAGCGACAGGGCAAATCAGCCCCAGCATTTT. Its translation: CSASDRANQPQHF.

The chain employs TRBV3-1 and TRBJ2-5; possibly TRBD2 for D (5 bases). V lost 0 bases to trimming and J lost 2 bases, with 7 bases between them. The CDR3 spans 14 residues. CDR1 is LGHDT, CDR2 YNNKEL, per germline (reference sequence). CDR3 DNA sequence: TGTGCCAGCAGCCAAGAACCGGGACAAGAGACCCAGTACTTC. Translated: CASSQEPGQETQYF.

The gene calls are TRBV20-1 and TRBJ2-3; 7 positions agree with TRBD2. J gave up 2 bases and V 5 bases, and 7 bases lay outside the gene matches. The CDR3 is 14 amino acids. Germline values: CDR1 DFQATT, CDR2 SNEGSKA (reference sequence). The CDR3 loop is CSARPSGFTDTQYF. The CDR3 DNA follows: TGCAGTGCTCGGCCTAGCGGTTTCACAGATACGCAGTATTTT.

CDR3 protein: CASSWTSGRTYEQYF. The DNA for the CDR3 is TGTGCCAGCAGCTGGACTAGCGGAAGAACCTACGAGCAGTACTTC. The chain links TRBV5-5 to TRBJ2-7, with 10 bases identical to TRBD2. After removal of 3 bases from V and 2 bases from J, the junction contained 5 bases not matched to a gene. CDR3 length: 15 residues. Germline CDR1 is SGHKS and CDR2 is YYEKEE (reference sequence). Combining the CDR3 with reference TRBV5-5 and TRBJ2-7 gives the whole variable domain DAGVTQSPTHLIKTRGQQVTLRCSPISGHKSVSWYQQVLGQGPQFIFQYYEKEERGRGNFPDRFSARQFPNYSSELNVNALLLGDSALYLCASSWTSGRTYEQYFGPGTRLTVT.

The chain employs TRBV6-1 and TRBJ2-3, with 9 bases aligning to TRBD1. There are 15 residues in the CDR3. The V segment lost 5 bases and the J segment 0 bases; nucleotides outside the gene matches: 3. Germline CDR1 is MNHNS and CDR2 is SASEGT. The CDR3 DNA sequence: TGTGCCAGCAGTCAGACAGGGGGGAGCACAGATACGCAGTATTTT. Its protein is CASSQTGGSTDTQYF.

There are a few counts of this clonotype. The genes are TRBV5-1 and TRBJ1-4; D ambiguous. The CDR3 extends over 15 amino acids. Trimming stripped 0 bases from V and 0 bases from J, with 6 bases between. Germline V gives CDR1 SGHRS, CDR2 YFSETQ. The CDR3 spells CASSLGVATNEKLFF. The CDR3 DNA reads TGCGCCAGCAGCTTGGGGGTTGCAACTAATGAAAAACTGTTTTTT. Full variable domain (outside the CDR3, taken from reference TRBV5-1 and TRBJ1-4): KAGVTQTPRYLIKTRGQQVTLSCSPISGHRSVSWYQQTPGQGLQFLFEYFSETQRNKGNFPGRFSGRQFSNSRSEMNVSTLELGDSALYLCASSLGVATNEKLFFGSGTQLSVL.

This clonotype has only a few counts. This chain connects TRBV28 to TRBJ2-5; TRBD1 matches 9 bases. This CDR3 region has 15 residues. Germline V CDR1 and CDR2: MDHEN, SYDVKM. The J segment lost 4 bases and the V segment lost 6 bases, leaving 9 bases of the junction unmatched. The CDR3 DNA reads as TGTGCCAGCAGCCCGAGACAGGGGGGGGCAGAGACCCAGTACTTC. This codes for CASSPRQGGAETQYF.

This clonotype was recorded a few times. The chain is built from TRBV9 and TRBJ2-1; 10 bases map to TRBD2. After removal of 4 bases from V and 4 bases from J, the junction contained 8 bases not matched to a gene. The CDR3 is 16 residues long. Germline V gene sequence: CDR1 SGDLS, CDR2 YYNGEE. Here the CDR3 DNA reads TGTGCCAGCAGCCCTCCCGGACTAGCGGAGTACAATGAGCAGTTCTTC. The encoded protein is CASSPPGLAEYNEQFF. Looking up the rest from reference TRBV9 and TRBJ2-1 gives the full variable domain: DSGVTQTPKHLITATGQRVTLRCSPRSGDLSVYWYQQSLDQGLQFLIQYYNGEERAKGNILERFSAQQFPDLHSELNLSSLELGDSALYFCASSPPGLAEYNEQFFGPGTRLTVL.

A few counts support this clonotype. This sequence joins TRBV10-3 and TRBJ2-3; D unclear. The germline V gene encodes CDR1 ENHRY and CDR2 SYGVKD. This CDR3 spans 14 amino acids. Trimming took 10 bases from V and 1 from J, leaving 15 bases between them. CDR3 DNA sequence: TGTGCCACCGGGCCGAGATGGGGCACAGATACGCAGTATTTT. Amino acid sequence: CATGPRWGTDTQYF.

The chain is built from TRBV7-2 and TRBJ2-7; TRBD2 aligns across 7 bases. The CDR3 has 15 amino acids. With 4 bases clipped from V and 5 bases from J, the junction kept 11 bases outside the gene matches. In germline, CDR1 is SGHTA, CDR2 FQGNSA. The CDR3 bases are TGTGCCAGCAGCTCGGGGGGACTCCGGGCCCACGAGCAGTACTTC. Translation: CASSSGGLRAHEQYF.